This T cell receptor beta chain was recovered during a study of shared clonotypes between healthy human individuals (dated by TCRdb to the early 2020s). Regarding the research as a whole: A couple of women and three men aged 18 to 49 years were included in the cohort. For each donor, CD4 naive and CD4 memory were each run on three plates, CD8 naive on two plates, and CD8 memory on one plate. Blood TCR repertoires of roughly five healthy adults were deeply sequenced to estimate repertoire size and the extent of clonotype sharing between individuals. Different laboratories and diverse techniques were used to prepare libraries and sequence TCR repertoires, to increase sequencing depth and limit assay-specific biases. Per donor, leukapheresis produced somewhere between about 0.85 and 8.9 billion PBMCs.

General findings and caveats noted by the study authors: Pairwise subsampling indicated that sequencing depth was expected to affect the degree of clonotype sharing among donors. Larger estimated clonotype richness was generally found for naive subsets than for memory subsets. Compared with non-shared clonotypes, the clonotypes found in all four sorted-subset donors had higher generation probabilities. The genetic and exposure-history diversity represented was limited by the small number of donors. When a handful of donors were compared, the shared fraction of clonotypes was 5% to 6.5% for naive CD4, 3% to 4% for naive CD8, 2.3% for memory CD4, and 0.4% for memory CD8. Incomplete sequencing was indicated by rarefaction of sorted-subset datasets, despite the large sequencing depth. Sampling was restricted to blood, and TCR repertoires in tissues likely differ from the TCR repertoires found in blood.

This clone was picked up one time. Its specific antigen is unknown. It has no much larger one-base neighbor in the sample; base qualities were not kept. The CDR3 measures 15 amino acids from cysteine to phenylalanine. Kept here is only the CDR3 DNA, which spans 45 bases and is read in frame from base 1. Trimming at the junction amounts to 5 bases on V and 2 bases on J, and the germline ends lie 13 bases apart. The germline V gene sets CDR1 to MDHEN and CDR2 to SYDVKM. Using the deep immunoSEQ assay, TCR CDR3 regions were amplified from genomic DNA by multiplex PCR. Extracted genomic DNA from each cell subset was spread evenly across all wells of several immunoSEQ 96-well plates, with each plate serving as a replicate. For sorted subsets, each replicate PCR was loaded with about 200 ng genomic DNA, equivalent to 30,000 or so T cell genomes. The purified libraries were quantified using a Qubit 3.0 fluorometer, sized with a Bioanalyzer 2100, and then quantified again using the KAPA Library Quantification kit. Each immunoSEQ 96-well plate was sequenced on its own single-read 150-cycle Illumina NextSeq 550 flow cell. Turning to the authors' computational methods: Because only junctional sequences without quality scores were contained in the immunoSEQ output, filtering matching that applied to full-length reads could not be performed. Sequences were annotated with PyIR, a Python wrapper for IgBLAST v1.9, and V/J genes and CDR3 were assigned using IMGT germline references. Reads with weak V/J assignments (E-value above 1e-6), missing CDR3, stop codons, out-of-frame junctions, or ambiguous translated residues were removed. V3J clonotypes were defined as sequences sharing the same inferred V gene, J gene, and CDR3 amino acid sequence. To compute the percentage overlap between repertoires, the number of shared unique clonotypes was divided by the size of the smaller repertoire. Three approaches were used to assess repertoire richness: RTK rarefaction, the Chao1 estimator, and Recon v2.1 estimates of unobserved clonotypes. OLGA was used to compute generation probabilities for all TCRbeta clonotypes that the gDNA method yielded from a handful of donors. Sourced from immuneACCESS, this table was stored by TCRdb with only in-frame sequences that have V and J called. A share of the clones is absent; for the studies checked, an unresolved V gene accounts for under half, and the remainder has no known explanation. V, J and clone size reflect that table, while D and trimming were determined from the DNA. The sample table lists millions of clones, 85% to 95% of them with a count of one. Clones ranked in the top ten supply over 0.12% of the sample.

The donors were healthy, HIV-negative adults with no recently reported acute infections or vaccinations. All donors were Caucasian adults living in Nashville, Tennessee, USA. CD4+ T cells were enriched by magnetic negative selection, after which naive cells were positively selected on CD45RA and the negative fraction was taken as the memory subset. Blood was collected by leukapheresis, and PBMCs were isolated by Ficoll-Histopaque density gradient centrifugation and then cryopreserved in liquid nitrogen vapor phase. Purity and quantity of every magnetically sorted T cell population were checked by analytical flow cytometry. From each sorted fraction, genomic DNA was isolated and quantified by UV absorbance on a Nanodrop 2000c.

The specimen was naive CD4+ T cells sorted from blood. Taken with the paper, the label for cell subset or site translates to: CD45RA+ positively selected. This clonotype originated in a man younger than 30 in good health. Here the chain combines TRBV28 and TRBJ1-5; the D gene lacks a confident call. The DNA reads as follows: TGTGCCAGCAGTCCCCTCATGACCGGCAATCAGCCCCAGCATTTT. This yields the protein CASSPLMTGNQPQHF.